This T cell receptor beta chain was retrieved from a study of quantifying T cell responses using KT2 cells. Study in general: cDNA was made from DNase-treated RNA using alpha and beta constant primers. The T4 ligation step was estimated to exceed 8% efficiency under optimum conditions. Overall study findings and caveats: The number of KT2 alpha and beta sequences was a linear function of input KT2 cells.

CDR1 and CDR2 from the germline V gene are MNHEY and SVGEGT. The CDR3 is 18 residues long. The ends lost 5 bases at V and 4 bases at J; junction bases unmatched: 9. Each cDNA got a UMI-containing oligo ligated at its 3' end. The first PCR ran 4 to 5 cycles with an equimolar RC1.1 and RC1.2 beta primer mix. TCRdb recomputed calls from the UMI-ligation and nested PCR reads with MiXCR, one row per CDR3 protein. The table records around 35,000 distinct CDR3 sequences, 9% to 12% of them present only once. The sample is PBMC spiked with counted cells of clone KT2. This clonotype was recorded at least ten times. The antigen is unknown.

This sequence was found in a human donor. The V call is TRBV6-2 or TRBV6-3, the J call TRBJ2-1, with 15 bases that match TRBD2. The sample consisted of PBMCs spiked with cells of the T cell clone KT2. CDR3 loop: CASSPHGLAGGSYNEQFF. CDR3 nucleotides: TGTGCCAGCAGTCCTCACGGACTAGCGGGAGGGTCGTACAATGAGCAGTTCTTC.